Given below is one T cell receptor (beta chain) in context. Its target is unknown. Germline assignment: CDR1 SGHKS and CDR2 YYEKEE (reference sequence). CDR3 length: 13 amino acids. Trimming cost V 1 base and J 3 bases, with 8 bases left between them. What was amplified from RNA transcripts were TCR beta CDR3 regions. Initially, a first-round RT-PCR of the TCR CDR3 employed the HTBI primer set. TCRdb redid the calling of the multiplex PCR reads with MiXCR, one entry per CDR3 protein. The sample includes 660,000 or so distinct CDR3 sequences, nearly 45% of them seen just once. This sample is drawn from a study of T cells in Graves' hyperthyroidism and ophthalmopathy. Overall study findings and caveats: Blood also held most thyroid clonotypes expanded beyond 0.001. Through a model of 13 V-J features, ophthalmopathy was separated from stable hyperthyroidism.

Material: peripheral blood or thyroid tissue (not recorded which). The chain links TRBV5-5 to TRBJ2-7, with D uncertain. This TCR derives from an adult man with Graves' disease, either hyperthyroidism or ophthalmopathy (not recorded which). The CDR3 here is CASSLLNSYEQYF. CDR3 coding DNA: TGTGCCAGCAGCTTGCTAAACAGCTACGAGCAGTACTTC.